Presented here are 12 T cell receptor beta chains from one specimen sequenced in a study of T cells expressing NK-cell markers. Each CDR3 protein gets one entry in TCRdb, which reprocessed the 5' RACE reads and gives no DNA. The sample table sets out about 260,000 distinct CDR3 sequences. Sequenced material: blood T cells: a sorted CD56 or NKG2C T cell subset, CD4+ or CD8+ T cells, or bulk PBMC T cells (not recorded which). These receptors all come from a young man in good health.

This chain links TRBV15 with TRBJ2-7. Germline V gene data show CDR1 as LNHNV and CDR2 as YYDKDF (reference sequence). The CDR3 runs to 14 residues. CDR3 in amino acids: CATSRGTRSYEQYF.

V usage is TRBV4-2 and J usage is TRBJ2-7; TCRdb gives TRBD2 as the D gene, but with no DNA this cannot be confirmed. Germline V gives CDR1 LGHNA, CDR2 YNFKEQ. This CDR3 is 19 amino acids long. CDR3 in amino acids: CASSQDGTSGRSSSYEQYF.

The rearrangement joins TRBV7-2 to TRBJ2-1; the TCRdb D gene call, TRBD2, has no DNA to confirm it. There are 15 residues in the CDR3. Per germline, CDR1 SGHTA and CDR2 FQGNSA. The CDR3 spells CASSLAAGAYNEQFF.

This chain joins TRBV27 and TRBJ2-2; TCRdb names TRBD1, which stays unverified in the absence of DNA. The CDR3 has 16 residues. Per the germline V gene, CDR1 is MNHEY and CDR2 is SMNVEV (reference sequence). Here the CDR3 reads CASTFDRAYNTGELFF.

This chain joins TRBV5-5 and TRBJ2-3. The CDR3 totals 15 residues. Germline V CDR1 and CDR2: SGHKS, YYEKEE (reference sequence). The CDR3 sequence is CASSLVQASTDTQYF.

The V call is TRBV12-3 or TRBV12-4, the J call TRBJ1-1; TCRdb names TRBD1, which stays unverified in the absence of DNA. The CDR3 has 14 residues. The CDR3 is CASRTTGLNTEAFF.

The CDR3 loop reads CASGGTSGSGEQFF. This rearrangement joins TRBV6-1 to TRBJ2-1; TCRdb picks TRBD2, but there is no DNA to check that call. The CDR3 spans 14 residues. Germline CDR1 reads MNHNS; CDR2 reads SASEGT.

CDR3 loop: CASSPKDGWDPGTDTQYF. V usage is TRBV6-1 and J usage is TRBJ2-3; TCRdb gives TRBD2 as the D gene, but with no DNA this cannot be confirmed. Germline loops: CDR1 MNHNS, CDR2 SASEGT. This CDR3 has 18 amino acids.

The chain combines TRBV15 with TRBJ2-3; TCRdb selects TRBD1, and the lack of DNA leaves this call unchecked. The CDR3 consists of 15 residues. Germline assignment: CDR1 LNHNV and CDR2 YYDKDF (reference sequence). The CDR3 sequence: CATSREGKGTDTQYF.

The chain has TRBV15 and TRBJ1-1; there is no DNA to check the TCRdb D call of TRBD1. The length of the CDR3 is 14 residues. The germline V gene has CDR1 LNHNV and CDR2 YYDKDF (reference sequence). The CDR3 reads CATSPTRTGEEAFF. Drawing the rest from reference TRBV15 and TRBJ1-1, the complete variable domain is DAMVIQNPRYQVTQFGKPVTLSCSQTLNHNVMYWYQQKSSQAPKLLFHYYDKDFNNEADTPDNFQSRRPNTSFCFLDIRSPGLGDTAMYLCATSPTRTGEEAFFGQGTRLTVV.

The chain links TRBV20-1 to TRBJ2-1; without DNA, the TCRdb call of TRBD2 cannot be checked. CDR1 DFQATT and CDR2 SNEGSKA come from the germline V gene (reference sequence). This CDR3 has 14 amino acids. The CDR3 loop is CSASRPGLAREQFF.

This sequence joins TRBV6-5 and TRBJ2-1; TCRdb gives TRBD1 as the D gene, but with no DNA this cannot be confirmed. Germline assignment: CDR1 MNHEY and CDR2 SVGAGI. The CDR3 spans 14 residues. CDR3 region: CASSPGQGRTEQFF.